This TCR beta chain was identified in a study of HIV-infected patients and healthy controls. Regarding the study as a whole: CMV-associated CDR3s mostly grew nonsignificantly during therapy, while HIV-associated CDR3s declined significantly. In healthy controls, MAIT alpha CDR3s were common; in HIV+ repertoires, severely depleted.

Reverse transcription used 500 to 550 ng RNA and constant-region primers for alpha and beta. Alpha and beta chain libraries were made separately by chain-specific third strand synthesis with multiplexing indices. A 5' RACE adapter with a random hexamer and the SP2 primer site was joined to cDNA. MiXCR was run by TCRdb on the 5' RACE reads, yielding one entry per CDR3 protein. The sample includes approximately 18,000 distinct CDR3 sequences, around 10% of them seen just once. Whole blood was used without fractionation, so all unsorted peripheral T cells were included. As controls, some eleven uninfected healthy donors gave samples, and a handful of gave two samples approximately three months apart. With respect to this clonotype: Its antigen is not identified.

The clonotype comes from an adult in good health. Sequencing was carried out using blood.

The DNA of the CDR3 is TGTGCCAGCAGTGACTCTGCTAGCGATACGCAGTATTTT. Its protein is CASSDSASDTQYF. The chain employs TRBV6-4 and TRBJ2-3; a possible D gene is TRBD2 (5 bases). The germline V gene has CDR1 MRHNA and CDR2 SNTAGT. CDR3 length: 13 residues. Trimming took 0 bases from V and 6 from J, leaving 7 bases between them.